This TCR beta chain was documented in a study of T cells expressing NK-cell markers. Overall study findings and caveats: One observes that, in a handful of donors, these clonotypes were also the leading ones within the CD3+CD56-NKG2C+ fraction.

A word on this clonotype: Its matching antigen is unknown.

One entry per CDR3 protein, without DNA, is what TCRdb gives after re-calling the 5' RACE reads. The sample totals 300,000 to 500,000 distinct CDR3 sequences. The V gene's germline CDR1 is SGHNT and CDR2 YYREEE (reference sequence). This CDR3 is 13 amino acids long. The material sequenced was blood T cells: a sorted CD56 or NKG2C T cell subset, CD4+ or CD8+ T cells, or bulk PBMC T cells (not recorded which). The TCR originated in a woman in her forties or fifties in good health. The V call is TRBV5-4, the J call TRBJ1-1; TCRdb outputs TRBD1, but without DNA this stays unchecked. CDR3 protein: CASSLGAAYEAFF.